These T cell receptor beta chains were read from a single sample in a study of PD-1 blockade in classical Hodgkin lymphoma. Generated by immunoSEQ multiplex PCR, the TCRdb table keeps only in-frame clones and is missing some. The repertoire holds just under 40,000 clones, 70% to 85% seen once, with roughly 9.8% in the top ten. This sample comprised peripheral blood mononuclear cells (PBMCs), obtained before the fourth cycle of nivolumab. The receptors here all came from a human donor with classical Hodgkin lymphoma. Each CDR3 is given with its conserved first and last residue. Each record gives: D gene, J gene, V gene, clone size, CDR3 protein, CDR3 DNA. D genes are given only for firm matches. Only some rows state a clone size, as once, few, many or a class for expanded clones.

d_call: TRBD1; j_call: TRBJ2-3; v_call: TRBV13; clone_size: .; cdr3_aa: CASSLRDRGPTDTQYF; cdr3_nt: TGTGCCAGCAGCTTACGGGACAGGGGGCCCACAGATACGCAGTATTTT
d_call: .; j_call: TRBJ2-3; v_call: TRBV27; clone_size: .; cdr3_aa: CASSQKRTGRGSTDTQYF; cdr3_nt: TGTGCCAGCAGCCAAAAGCGGACAGGGAGGGGTTCCACAGATACGCAGTATTTT
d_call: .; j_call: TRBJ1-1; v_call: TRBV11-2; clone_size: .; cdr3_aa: CASSFRGLNTEAFF; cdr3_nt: TGTGCCAGCAGCTTCAGGGGCCTGAACACTGAAGCTTTCTTT
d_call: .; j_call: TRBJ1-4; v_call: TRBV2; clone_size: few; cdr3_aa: CASSDREVGEKLFF; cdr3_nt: TGTGCCAGCAGTGACAGGGAAGTTGGAGAAAAACTGTTTTTT
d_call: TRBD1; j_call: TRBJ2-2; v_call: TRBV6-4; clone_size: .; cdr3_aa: CASSDSDRAPGELFF; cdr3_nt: TGTGCCAGCAGTGACTCCGACAGGGCTCCCGGGGAGCTGTTTTTT
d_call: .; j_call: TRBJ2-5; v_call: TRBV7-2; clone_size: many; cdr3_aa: CASSFGDGETQYF; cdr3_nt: TGTGCCAGCAGCTTTGGGGATGGAGAGACCCAGTACTTC
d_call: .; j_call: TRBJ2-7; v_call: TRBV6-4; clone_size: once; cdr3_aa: CASPPTRWGYEQYF; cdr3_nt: TGTGCCAGCCCCCCCACTCGGTGGGGCTACGAGCAGTACTTC
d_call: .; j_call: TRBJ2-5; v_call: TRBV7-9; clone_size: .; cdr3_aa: CASSPLTRVETQYF; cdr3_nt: TGTGCCAGCAGCCCGTTGACCCGAGTAGAGACCCAGTACTTC
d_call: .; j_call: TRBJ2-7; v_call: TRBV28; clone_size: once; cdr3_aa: CASSRPLQGSYEQYF; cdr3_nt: TGTGCCAGCAGCCGACCTCTACAGGGCTCCTACGAGCAGTACTTC
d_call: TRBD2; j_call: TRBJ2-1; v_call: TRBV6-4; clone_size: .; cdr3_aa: CASSDRGEGYNEQFF; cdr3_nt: TGTGCCAGCAGTGACCGGGGGGAAGGCTACAATGAGCAGTTCTTC
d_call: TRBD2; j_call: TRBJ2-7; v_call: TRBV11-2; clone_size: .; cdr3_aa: CASSLGSSGGAYEQYF; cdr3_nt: TGTGCCAGCAGCTTAGGCTCCAGCGGGGGGGCCTACGAGCAGTACTTC
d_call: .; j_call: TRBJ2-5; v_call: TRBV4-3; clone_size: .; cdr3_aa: CASSQNWGQETQYF; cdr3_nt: TGCGCCAGCAGCCAAAACTGGGGCCAAGAGACCCAGTACTTC
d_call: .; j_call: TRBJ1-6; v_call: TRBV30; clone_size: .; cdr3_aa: CAWSAFPSYNSPLHF; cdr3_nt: TGTGCCTGGAGTGCCTTCCCCTCCTATAATTCACCCCTCCACTTT
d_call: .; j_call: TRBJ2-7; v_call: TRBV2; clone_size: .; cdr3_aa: CAGGQGAYEQYF; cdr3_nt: TGTGCGGGCGGGCAGGGCGCCTACGAGCAGTACTTC
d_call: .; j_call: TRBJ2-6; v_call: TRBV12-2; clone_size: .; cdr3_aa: CASRSGVTHTKSGQRPDF; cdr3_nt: TGTGCAAGTCGCTCGGGTGTGACCCACACAAAGTCGGGCCAACGTCCTGACTTC
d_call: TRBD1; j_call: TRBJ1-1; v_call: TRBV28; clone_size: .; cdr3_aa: CASTDRVNTEAFF; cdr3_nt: TGTGCCAGCACCGACAGGGTGAACACTGAAGCTTTCTTT
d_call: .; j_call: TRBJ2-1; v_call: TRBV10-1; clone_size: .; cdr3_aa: CASSPAGRYNEQFF; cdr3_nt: TGCGCCAGCAGTCCGGCGGGGAGATACAATGAGCAGTTCTTC
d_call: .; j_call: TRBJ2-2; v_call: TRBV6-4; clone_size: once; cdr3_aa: CASSRTTTGELFF; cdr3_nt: TGTGCCAGCAGTAGGACTACCACCGGGGAGCTGTTTTTT
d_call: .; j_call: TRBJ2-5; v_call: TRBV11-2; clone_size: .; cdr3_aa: CASSLLRETQYF; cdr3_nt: TGTGCCAGCAGCTTACTACGAGAGACCCAGTACTTC
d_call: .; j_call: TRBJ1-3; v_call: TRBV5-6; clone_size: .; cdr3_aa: CASSLGPGGGNTIYF; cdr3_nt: TGTGCCAGCAGCTTGGGGCCAGGAGGGGGAAACACCATATATTTT
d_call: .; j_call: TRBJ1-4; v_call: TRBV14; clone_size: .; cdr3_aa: CASSHGEKLFF; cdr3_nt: TGTGCCAGCAGCCATGGGGAAAAACTGTTTTTT
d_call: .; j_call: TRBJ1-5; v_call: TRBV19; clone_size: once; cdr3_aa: CASSVSGANQPQHF; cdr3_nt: TGTGCCAGTAGTGTTTCAGGGGCAAATCAGCCCCAGCATTTT
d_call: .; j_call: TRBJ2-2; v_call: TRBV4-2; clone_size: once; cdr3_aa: CASSQGSARKAGELFF; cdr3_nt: TGTGCCAGCAGCCAAGGTTCAGCTCGTAAGGCCGGGGAGCTGTTTTTT
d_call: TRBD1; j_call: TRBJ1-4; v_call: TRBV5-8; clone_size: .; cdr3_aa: CASSARDRAYEKLFF; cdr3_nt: TGTGCCAGCAGCGCCCGGGACAGGGCCTATGAAAAACTGTTTTTT
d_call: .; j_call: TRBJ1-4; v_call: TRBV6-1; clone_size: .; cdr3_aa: CASSSRALTEKLFF; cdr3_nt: TGTGCCAGCAGTTCAAGAGCGCTCACAGAAAAACTGTTTTTT
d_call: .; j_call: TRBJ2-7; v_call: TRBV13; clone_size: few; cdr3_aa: CASSLNLGRVYEQYF; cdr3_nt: TGTGCCAGCAGCTTAAATTTGGGCAGAGTCTACGAGCAGTACTTC
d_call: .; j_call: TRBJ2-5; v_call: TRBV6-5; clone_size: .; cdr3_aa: CASSPRRETQYF; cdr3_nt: TGTGCCAGCAGTCCCAGAAGGGAGACCCAGTACTTC
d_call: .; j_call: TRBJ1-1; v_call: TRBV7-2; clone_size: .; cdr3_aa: CASSLGRATEAFF; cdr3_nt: TGTGCCAGCAGCTTAGGGCGAGCCACTGAAGCTTTCTTT
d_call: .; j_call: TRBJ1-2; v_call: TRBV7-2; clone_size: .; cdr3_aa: CASTPWAVKATF; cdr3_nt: TGTGCCAGCACCCCATGGGCGGTGAAAGCTACCTTC
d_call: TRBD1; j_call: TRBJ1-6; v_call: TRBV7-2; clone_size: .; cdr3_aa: CASSLVPGQVNSPLHF; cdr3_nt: TGTGCCAGCAGCTTAGTACCGGGACAGGTTAATTCACCCCTCCACTTT
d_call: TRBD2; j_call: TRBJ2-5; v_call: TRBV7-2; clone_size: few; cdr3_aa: CASSLEAGGLETQYF; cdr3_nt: TGTGCCAGCAGCTTAGAAGCGGGGGGTCTCGAGACCCAGTACTTC
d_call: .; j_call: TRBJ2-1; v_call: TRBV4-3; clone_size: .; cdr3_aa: CASSPRVSYNEQFF; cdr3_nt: TGCGCCAGCAGCCCCCGGGTTTCCTACAATGAGCAGTTCTTC
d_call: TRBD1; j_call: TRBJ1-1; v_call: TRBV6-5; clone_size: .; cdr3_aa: CASSYWDREGTEAFF; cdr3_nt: TGTGCCAGCAGTTACTGGGACAGGGAGGGGACTGAAGCTTTCTTT
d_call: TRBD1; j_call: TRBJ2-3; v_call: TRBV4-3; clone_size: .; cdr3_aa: CASSQNVPGGITDTQYF; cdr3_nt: TGCGCCAGCAGCCAGAATGTGCCAGGGGGCATCACAGATACGCAGTATTTT
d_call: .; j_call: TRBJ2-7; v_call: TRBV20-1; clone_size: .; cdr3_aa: CSARLIYEQYF; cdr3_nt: TGCAGTGCCAGACTAATCTACGAGCAGTACTTC
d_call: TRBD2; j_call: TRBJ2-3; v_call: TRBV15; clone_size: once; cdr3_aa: CATSRESRGGGTDTQYF; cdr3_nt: TGTGCCACCAGCAGAGAAAGTCGTGGGGGGGGCACAGATACGCAGTATTTT
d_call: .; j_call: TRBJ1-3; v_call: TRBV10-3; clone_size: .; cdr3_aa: CAISPSGADTIYF; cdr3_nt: TGTGCCATCAGCCCTTCAGGGGCGGACACCATATATTTT
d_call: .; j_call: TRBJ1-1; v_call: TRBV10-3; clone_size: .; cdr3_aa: CAISPSGTEAFF; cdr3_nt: TGTGCCATCAGCCCGTCGGGGACAGAAGCTTTCTTT
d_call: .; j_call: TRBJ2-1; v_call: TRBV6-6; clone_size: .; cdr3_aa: CASSYSGLRLDEQFF; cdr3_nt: TGTGCCAGCAGTTACTCAGGACTAAGGCTGGATGAGCAGTTCTTC
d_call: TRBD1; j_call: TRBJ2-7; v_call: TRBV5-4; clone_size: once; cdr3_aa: CASSLVGTGGYEQYF; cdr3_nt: TGTGCCAGCAGCTTGGTGGGGACAGGGGGCTACGAGCAGTACTTC
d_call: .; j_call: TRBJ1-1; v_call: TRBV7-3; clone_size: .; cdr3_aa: CASSLVGGNTEAFF; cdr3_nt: TGTGCCAGCAGCCTGGTGGGAGGGAACACTGAAGCTTTCTTT
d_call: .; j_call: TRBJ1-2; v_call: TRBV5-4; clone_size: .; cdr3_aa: CASNLGGSYGYTF; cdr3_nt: TGTGCCAGCAACCTGGGGGGCAGTTATGGCTACACCTTC
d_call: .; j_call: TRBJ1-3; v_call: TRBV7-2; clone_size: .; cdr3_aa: CASSPTGASGNTIYF; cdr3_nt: TGTGCCAGCAGCCCCACCGGGGCCTCTGGAAACACCATATATTTT
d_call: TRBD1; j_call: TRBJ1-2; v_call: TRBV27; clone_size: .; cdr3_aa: CARDRVYGYTF; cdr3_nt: TGTGCCAGGGACAGGGTTTATGGCTACACCTTC
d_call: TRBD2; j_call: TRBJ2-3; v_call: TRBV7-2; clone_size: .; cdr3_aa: CASSFPAGVTDTQYF; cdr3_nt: TGTGCCAGCAGCTTCCCAGCGGGGGTTACAGATACGCAGTATTTT
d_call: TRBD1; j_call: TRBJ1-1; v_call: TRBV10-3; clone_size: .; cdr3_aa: CAISESWDRGLTEAFF; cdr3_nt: TGTGCCATCAGTGAGTCTTGGGACAGGGGCCTCACTGAAGCTTTCTTT
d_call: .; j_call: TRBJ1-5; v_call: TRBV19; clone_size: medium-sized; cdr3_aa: CASSMLDSLNQPQHF; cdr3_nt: TGTGCCAGTAGTATGTTGGACAGCCTCAATCAGCCCCAGCATTTT